These 9 T cell receptor beta chains originate from one sample sequenced in a study of cytomegalovirus exposure and HLA in healthy donors. PCR was performed using 60 Vbeta and 13 Jbeta primers. Generated by immunoSEQ multiplex PCR, the TCRdb table keeps only in-frame clones and is missing some. The table records roughly 130,000 clones, about 74% of them present only once. What was sequenced was PBMCs. The receptor set was obtained from a young man in good health and CMV-seropositive.

The chain carries TRBV9 and TRBJ2-7; weak D call: TRBD1 (5 bases). This CDR3 comprises 16 residues. Looked up from germline, CDR1 is SGDLS and CDR2 is YYNGEE. The germline V and J ends were trimmed by 3 bases and 6 bases, with 22 bases remaining between them. CDR3 in amino acids: CASSGGPDSRKGEQYF. In DNA, the CDR3 is TGTGCCAGCAGCGGAGGTCCTGACAGCCGAAAGGGCGAGCAGTACTTC.

The rearrangement uses TRBV5-4 and TRBJ2-5, with TRBD1 matching 8 bases. The J call may be wrong; the DNA end is better matched by TRBJ2-7. The CDR3 has 13 amino acids. Germline lookup yields CDR1 SGHNT and CDR2 YYREEE (reference sequence). Here the CDR3 reads CASSTDRVYEQYF. The CDR3 nucleotides are TGTGCCAGCAGCACGGACAGGGTCTACGAGCAGTACTTC.

The rearrangement joins TRBV19 to TRBJ2-7; maybe TRBD2 (5 bases). V was cut by 8 bases and J by 1 base, with 15 bases left in between. This CDR3 comprises 14 residues. Germline assignment: CDR1 LNHDA and CDR2 SQIVND (reference sequence). The DNA of the CDR3 is TGTGCCAGTCGGGGAGCCGGGCGGTCCTACGAGCAGTACTTC. It codes for CASRGAGRSYEQYF. The complete variable domain, with remaining parts taken from reference TRBV19 and TRBJ2-7, reads DGGITQSPKYLFRKEGQNVTLSCEQNLNHDAMYWYRQDPGQGLRLIYYSQIVNDFQKGDIAEGYSVSREKKESFPLTVTSAQKNPTAFYLCASRGAGRSYEQYFGPGTRLTVT.

The J gene is TRBJ2-7, the V gene TRBV27; D perhaps matches TRBD1 (5 bases). Germline loops: CDR1 MNHEY, CDR2 SMNVEV (reference sequence). The V and J ends lost 7 bases and 1 base respectively, with 17 bases between them. CDR3 length: 15 residues. CDR3 DNA: TGTGCCAGCACCCCAGGGCCCCCCCTTTCCTACGAGCAGTACTTC. This sequence encodes CASTPGPPLSYEQYF.

Regarding this clone: Other DNA sequences of this sample code for an identical CDR3. The chain is built from TRBV18 and TRBJ1-3, with D perhaps TRBD1 (6 bases). Germline V gene lookup returns CDR1 KGHSH and CDR2 LQKENI. Between the trimmed V and J ends, which lost 1 base and 0 bases, there was a span of 7 bases. CDR3 length: 15 amino acids. CDR3 sequence reads: CASSPQGVSGNTIYF. CDR3 in DNA: TGTGCCAGCTCACCACAGGGGGTCTCTGGAAACACCATATATTTT.

As to this clone: A junction boundary mismatches the germline segment, possibly from a read error. This chain connects TRBV28 to TRBJ1-1, with 9 bases fitting TRBD1. Germline V gene data show CDR1 as MDHEN and CDR2 as SYDVKM. The CDR3 is 12 amino acids. DNA of the CDR3: TGTGCCAGCAGTTTGGAGGACAGGGGCCTTTGGTTT. Translating it yields CASSLEDRGLWF.

The gene calls are TRBV29-1 and TRBJ2-5; TRBD1 is a possible D gene (8 bases). Germline lookup yields CDR1 SQVTM and CDR2 ANQGSEA. V lost 7 bases and J lost 4, with 16 bases in between. This CDR3 comprises 13 residues. In DNA form, the CDR3 reads TGCAGCGCCTTCACAGGGGGGGGAGAGACCCAGTACTTC. Translation gives CSAFTGGGETQYF.

The genes are TRBV7-3 and TRBJ2-1; D is unclear. The CDR3 contains 13 residues. From germline, CDR1 is SGHTA and CDR2 FQGTGA. The V end lost 1 base, the J end lost 3 bases, and 4 bases lay between the germline ends. As DNA, the CDR3 is TGTGCCAGCAGCTTAAACTACTACAATGAGCAGTTCTTC. Translated: CASSLNYYNEQFF.

The chain couples TRBV6-6 to TRBJ1-3; TRBD1 agrees at 7 bases. Germline V gives CDR1 MNHNY, CDR2 SVGAGI (reference sequence). With V trimmed by 5 bases and J by 4 bases, 2 bases remained unmatched. CDR3 length: 13 residues. CDR3 in DNA: TGTGCCAGCAGTCGACAGGGCGGAAACACCATATATTTT. This translates into CASSRQGGNTIYF.